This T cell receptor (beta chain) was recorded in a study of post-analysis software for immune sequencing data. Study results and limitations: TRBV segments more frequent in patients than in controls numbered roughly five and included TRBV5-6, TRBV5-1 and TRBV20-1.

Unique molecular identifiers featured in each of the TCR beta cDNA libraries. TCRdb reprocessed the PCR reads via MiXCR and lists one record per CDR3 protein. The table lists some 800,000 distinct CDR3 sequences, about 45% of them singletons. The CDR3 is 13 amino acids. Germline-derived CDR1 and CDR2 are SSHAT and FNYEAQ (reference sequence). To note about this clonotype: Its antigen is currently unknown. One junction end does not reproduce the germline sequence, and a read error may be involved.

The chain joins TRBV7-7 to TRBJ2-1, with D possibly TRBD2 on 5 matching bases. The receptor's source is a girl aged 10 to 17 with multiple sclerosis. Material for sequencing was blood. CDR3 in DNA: TGTGCTAGCAGCTCCACCGGGGTGGGTGAGCAGTTCTTC. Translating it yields CASSSTGVGEQFF.